Listed below are T cell receptor beta chains from one sample, sequenced in a study of OX40 agonist ivuxolimab in advanced cancers. TCRdb's table, derived via immunoSEQ multiplex PCR, lists solely in-frame clones and lacks some. The sample lists just over 15,000 clones, under 65% occurring once. The sample was CD4+ or CD8+ T cells sorted from blood, taken in a trial of the OX40 agonist ivuxolimab. All receptors derive from an adult with an advanced solid tumor such as melanoma, head and neck, liver or kidney cancer. Each CDR3 is given with its conserved first and last residue. The order of the fields is V gene, D gene, clone size, J gene, CDR3 protein, CDR3 DNA. D genes are given only for firm matches. Size is omitted from some rows. Given values are once, few, many or a class for expanded clones.

TRBV20-1	-	once	TRBJ2-7	CSATSEQYF	TGCAGTGCGACGAGTGAGCAGTACTTC
TRBV9	TRBD1	once	TRBJ2-1	CASSVGTGRNNEQFF	TGTGCCAGCAGCGTAGGGACAGGTCGTAACAATGAGCAGTTCTTC
TRBV15	TRBD2	-	TRBJ2-5	CATSRDLGGAGGETQYF	TGTGCCACCAGCAGAGATCTTGGGGGGGCGGGGGGCGAGACCCAGTACTTC
TRBV4-2	TRBD1	-	TRBJ1-2	CASSSWTGTSFGGYTF	TGTGCCAGCAGCTCCTGGACAGGGACCTCTTTTGGGGGCTACACCTTC
TRBV13	-	-	TRBJ1-2	CASSLGTLDYGYTF	TGTGCCAGCAGCCTCGGGACTCTAGACTATGGCTACACCTTC
TRBV6-5	-	-	TRBJ2-1	CASSHTHGNEQFF	TGTGCCAGCAGTCATACCCACGGGAATGAGCAGTTCTTC
TRBV6-4	-	-	TRBJ2-1	CARLFGQFF	TGTGCCAGATTATTTGGGCAGTTCTTC
TRBV5-8	TRBD1	-	TRBJ1-3	CASSPNEGAPGNTIYF	TGTGCCAGCAGCCCAAACGAGGGGGCGCCTGGAAACACCATATATTTT
TRBV10-3	TRBD2	-	TRBJ2-1	CAISRDYGRDEQFF	TGTGCCATCAGCCGGGACTACGGACGAGATGAGCAGTTCTTC
TRBV6-1	-	-	TRBJ1-2	CASSQGSSFYGYTF	TGTGCCAGCAGCCAAGGGTCTTCTTTTTATGGCTACACCTTC
TRBV6-6	-	once	TRBJ1-4	CASSYIGGANEKLFF	TGTGCCAGCAGTTACATCGGGGGTGCTAATGAAAAACTGTTTTTT
TRBV29-1	TRBD1	-	TRBJ1-1	CSGLTGGETEAFF	TGCAGCGGTCTGACAGGGGGCGAGACTGAAGCTTTCTTT
TRBV2	TRBD1	-	TRBJ1-2	CASSGPGQGRPRYGYTF	TGTGCCAGCAGCGGCCCGGGACAGGGGCGCCCCCGCTATGGCTACACCTTC
TRBV7-9	-	-	TRBJ2-1	CASSLGNNEQFF	TGTGCCAGCAGCTTAGGGAACAATGAGCAGTTCTTC
TRBV4-1	-	once	TRBJ1-2	CASSQDVRARNYGYTF	TGCGCCAGCAGCCAAGATGTCAGGGCTAGAAACTATGGCTACACCTTC
TRBV28	-	-	TRBJ2-3	CASSLDLNTQYF	TGTGCCAGCAGTTTGGATTTAAATACGCAGTATTTT
TRBV2	TRBD1	medium-sized	TRBJ1-2	CASSERTGGYGYTF	TGTGCCAGCAGTGAAAGGACAGGGGGCTATGGCTACACCTTC
TRBV30	-	once	TRBJ2-7	CAWSPGELYEQYF	TGTGCCTGGAGTCCGGGGGAATTGTACGAGCAGTACTTC
TRBV4-1	-	-	TRBJ2-1	CASSPGSPDSDSYNEQFF	TGCGCCAGCAGCCCCGGAAGCCCAGACAGTGACTCCTACAATGAGCAGTTCTTC
TRBV4-1	TRBD2	medium-sized	TRBJ2-1	CASSQVGGGDNEQFF	TGCGCCAGCAGCCAAGTCGGGGGAGGGGACAATGAGCAGTTCTTC